This T cell receptor (beta chain) was found in a study of yellow fever vaccine responses in identical twins. Notes on the study in general: Twins' vaccine T cell response reportedly gave the appearance of partial convergence and partial personalization.

Details on this clonotype: The antigen is undetermined.

TCRdb reprocessed the RT-PCR reads via MiXCR and lists one record per CDR3 protein. The data contain about 16,000 distinct CDR3 sequences, around 84% of them singletons. From germline, CDR1 is SGHTA and CDR2 FQGTGA. The V gene lost 4 bases and the J gene lost 5 bases, with 14 bases spanning the gap. The CDR3 loop spans 14 amino acids. The receptor's source is a woman aged 18-29 years who received the yellow fever vaccine. The source material was T cells from blood (PBMCs), unsorted or a sorted subset (not recorded which), sampled before or after yellow fever vaccination (not recorded which). The chain is built from TRBV7-3 and TRBJ1-2; D uncertain. The CDR3 DNA is TGTGCCAGCAGCTCCCTGGGAGAAAAATATGGCTACACCTTC. Translated: CASSSLGEKYGYTF.